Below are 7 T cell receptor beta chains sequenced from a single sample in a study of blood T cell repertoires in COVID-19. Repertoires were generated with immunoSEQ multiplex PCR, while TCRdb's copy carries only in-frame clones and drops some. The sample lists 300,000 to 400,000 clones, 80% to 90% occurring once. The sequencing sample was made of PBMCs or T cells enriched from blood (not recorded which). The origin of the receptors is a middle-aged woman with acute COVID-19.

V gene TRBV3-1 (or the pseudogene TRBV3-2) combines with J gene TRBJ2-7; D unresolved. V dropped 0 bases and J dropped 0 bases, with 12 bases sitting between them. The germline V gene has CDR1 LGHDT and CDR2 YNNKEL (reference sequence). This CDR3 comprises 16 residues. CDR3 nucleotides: TGTGCCAGCAGCCAAGATGCGTCCTATGCCTCCTACGAGCAGTACTTC. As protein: CASSQDASYASYEQYF.

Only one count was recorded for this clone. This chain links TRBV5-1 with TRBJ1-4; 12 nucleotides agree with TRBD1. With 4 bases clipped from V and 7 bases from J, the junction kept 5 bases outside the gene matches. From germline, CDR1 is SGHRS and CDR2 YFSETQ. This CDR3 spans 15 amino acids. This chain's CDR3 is CASSIGTGGGEKLFF. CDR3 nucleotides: TGCGCCAGCAGCATCGGGACAGGGGGCGGTGAAAAACTGTTTTTT.

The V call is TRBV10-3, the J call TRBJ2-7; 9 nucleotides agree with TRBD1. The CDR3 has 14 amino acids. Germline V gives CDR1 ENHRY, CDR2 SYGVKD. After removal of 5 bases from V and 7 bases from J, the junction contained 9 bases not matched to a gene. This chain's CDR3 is CAISPGTGMREQYF. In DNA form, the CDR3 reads TGTGCCATCAGTCCCGGGACAGGGATGAGGGAGCAGTACTTC.

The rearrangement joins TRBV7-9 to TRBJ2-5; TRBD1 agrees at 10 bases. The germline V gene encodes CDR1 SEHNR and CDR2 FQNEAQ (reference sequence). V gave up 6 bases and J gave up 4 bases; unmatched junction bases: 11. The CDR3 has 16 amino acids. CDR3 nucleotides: TGTGCCAGCAGTAGAATCGGGCGGACAGGGGGAGAGACCCAGTACTTC. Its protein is CASSRIGRTGGETQYF.

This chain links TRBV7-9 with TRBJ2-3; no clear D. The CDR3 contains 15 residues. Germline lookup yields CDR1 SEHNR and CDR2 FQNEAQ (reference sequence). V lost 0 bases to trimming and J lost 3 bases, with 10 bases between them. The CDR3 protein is CASSLALVTTDTQYF. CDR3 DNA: TGTGCCAGCAGCTTAGCGCTAGTTACAACAGATACGCAGTATTTT.

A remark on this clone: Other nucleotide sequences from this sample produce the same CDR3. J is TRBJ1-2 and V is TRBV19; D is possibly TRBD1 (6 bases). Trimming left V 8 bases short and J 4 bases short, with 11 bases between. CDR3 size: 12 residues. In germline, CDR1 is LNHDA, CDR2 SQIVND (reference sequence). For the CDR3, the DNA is TGTGCCAGTCGTCAGGGGTTCTATGGCTACACCTTC. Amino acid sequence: CASRQGFYGYTF.

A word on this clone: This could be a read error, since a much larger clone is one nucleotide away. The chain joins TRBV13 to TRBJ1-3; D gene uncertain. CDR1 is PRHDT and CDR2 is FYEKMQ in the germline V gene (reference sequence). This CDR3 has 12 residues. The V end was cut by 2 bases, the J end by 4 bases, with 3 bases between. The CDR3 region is CASSLQGNTIYF. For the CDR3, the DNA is TGTGCCAGCAGCTTACAGGGAAACACCATATATTTT.